Listed below are T cell receptor beta chains from one sample, sequenced in a study of cytomegalovirus exposure and HLA in healthy donors. Some clones are missing from TCRdb's copy, which holds only in-frame ones; the method was immunoSEQ multiplex PCR. The sample records around 150,000 clones, about 75% being singletons. Sequencing input: PBMCs. These receptors were obtained from a man aged 18 to 30 in good health and CMV-seropositive. Both conserved end residues are part of each CDR3. Each record gives: V gene, clone size, J gene, D gene, CDR3 DNA, CDR3 protein. A D gene is named only where the DNA matches it firmly. The size of a clone is reported for some rows only, either as once, few or many, or as a class for expanded clones.

>TRBV15|-|TRBJ1-6|-
TGTGCCACCAGCAGAGATTACCTCGGGGGGAATTCACCCCTCCACTTT
CATSRDYLGGNSPLHF
>TRBV11-1|-|TRBJ1-1|TRBD1
TGTGCCAGCAGCCCTAGCCTGCAGGGGGATCCCACTGAAGCTTTCTTT
CASSPSLQGDPTEAFF
>TRBV6-5|-|TRBJ2-5|TRBD2
TGTGCCAGCAGTTACACTAGCGGGAGCAGTGAGACCCAGTACTTC
CASSYTSGSSETQYF
>TRBV6-4|-|TRBJ1-1|TRBD1
TGTGCCAGCAGTCCCCAGGGGGCTGGGACTGAAGCTTTCTTT
CASSPQGAGTEAFF
>TRBV5-1|-|TRBJ1-5|TRBD1
TGCGCCAGCAGCCAGACAGGGGGCAATCAGCCCCAGCATTTT
CASSQTGGNQPQHF
>TRBV19|-|TRBJ1-1|TRBD1
TGTGCCAGTACCTCCGGGACAGGCTTCCCTGAAGCTTTCTTT
CASTSGTGFPEAFF
>TRBV6-5|-|TRBJ1-3|-
TGTGCCAGCACCCCGGGTGGATACTCTGGAAACACCATATATTTT
CASTPGGYSGNTIYF
>TRBV6-1|-|TRBJ1-1|TRBD1
TGTGCCAGCACCCCAACAGGGGGGGACACTGAAGCTTTCTTT
CASTPTGGDTEAFF
>TRBV7-3|few|TRBJ2-2|-
TGTGCCAGCAGCTTAGAGGGGGTAACCAACACCGGGGAGCTGTTTTTT
CASSLEGVTNTGELFF
>TRBV6-1|-|TRBJ1-6|-
TGTGCCAGCAGTGAAATTGGAGACAGTATGTATTCACCCCTCCACTTT
CASSEIGDSMYSPLHF
>TRBV7-2|few|TRBJ2-5|-
TGTGCCAGCAGCTTAGGGGGGCGGCGGACCCGAGAGACCCAGTACTTC
CASSLGGRRTRETQYF
>TRBV4-2|-|TRBJ1-6|-
TGTGCCAGCAGCCAAGCACTAATCGGGGGGCCCCTCCACTTT
CASSQALIGGPLHF
>TRBV7-9|-|TRBJ1-2|-
TGTGCCAGCAGCCCCGGGACACCAGATATGGCTAGGACCTTC
CASSPGTPDMARTF
>TRBV9|-|TRBJ2-3|-
TGTGCCAGCAGCGTTGGGACTCCGACGGATACGCAGTATTTT
CASSVGTPTDTQYF
>TRBV10-1|few|TRBJ2-3|TRBD2
TGCGCCAGGGGGAGGGGAGGGAGGTTTTTAGGAGATACGCAGTATTTT
CARGRGGRFLGDTQYF
>TRBV5-8|-|TRBJ1-3|-
TGTGCCAGCAGCTTGTCAATCTCTGGAAACACCATATATTTT
CASSLSISGNTIYF
>TRBV2|few|TRBJ2-6|TRBD1
TGTGCCAACCGACAGGGGGCAGGTGGGGCCAACGTCCTGACTTTC
CANRQGAGGANVLTF